What follows are 11 T cell receptor beta chains derived from one specimen sequenced in a study of cytomegalovirus exposure and HLA in healthy donors. The PCR had 60 Vbeta and 13 Jbeta primers. The table came from immunoSEQ multiplex PCR; TCRdb's copy has only in-frame clones and leaves some out. The profile shows some 90,000 clones, around 80% of them singletons. The material sequenced was PBMCs. The origin of the receptors is a woman aged 45 to 65 in good health and CMV-seropositive.

V is TRBV9 and J is TRBJ2-1, with 8 bases identical to TRBD2. The CDR3 extends over 15 amino acids. V dropped 3 bases and J dropped 8; count of bases not matched to a gene: 10. Per germline, CDR1 SGDLS and CDR2 YYNGEE. CDR3 coding DNA: TGTGCCAGCAGCGCGGCCGGGACTAGTTTAGATGAGCAGTTCTTC. It yields the protein CASSAAGTSLDEQFF.

In nucleotides, the CDR3 is TGTGCCAGCAGCTCGGGACTAGCGGGATATGAGCAGTTCTTC. It codes for CASSSGLAGYEQFF. V and J are TRBV7-8 and TRBJ2-1, with 13 positions matching TRBD2. Germline loops: CDR1 SGHVS, CDR2 FQNEAQ. This CDR3 contains 14 residues. J lost 8 bases, V lost 4 bases, and 2 bases had no gene match.

V usage is TRBV5-1 and J usage is TRBJ2-1; 7 bases fit TRBD2. Unmatched junction bases numbered 7, after V lost 4 bases and J lost 6 bases. There are 14 residues in the CDR3. Per the germline V gene, CDR1 is SGHRS and CDR2 is YFSETQ. CDR3 DNA: TGCGCCAGCAGCCTTAGCGGGCTCGTCAATGAGCAGTTCTTC. This gives the protein CASSLSGLVNEQFF.

The CDR3: CASSEQGGGITDTQYF. CDR3 nucleotides: TGCGCCAGCAGTGAGCAAGGGGGCGGAATAACAGATACGCAGTATTTT. The V call is TRBV10-1, the J call TRBJ2-3; 7 bases fit TRBD1. Germline V CDR1 and CDR2: WNHNN, SYGVQD (reference sequence). The CDR3 has 16 amino acids. V shed 2 bases and J 3 bases; nucleotides not matched to a gene: 8.

The rearrangement uses TRBV6-5 and TRBJ2-7; TRBD2 aligns across 7 bases. Germline V gene data show CDR1 as MNHEY and CDR2 as SVGAGI. CDR3 length: 14 residues. The CDR3 protein is CTSSRSGIPYEQYV. The CDR3, as DNA: TGTACCAGCAGCCGAAGCGGGATTCCCTACGAGCAGTACGTC.

This chain links TRBV6-5 with TRBJ1-2; 7 nucleotides align to TRBD1. The CDR3 has 15 amino acids. The germline CDR1 and CDR2 sequences are MNHEY and SVGAGI. With V trimmed by 5 bases and J by 3 bases, 9 bases remained unmatched. The chain's CDR3 is CASSQGVGTDYGYTF. The CDR3 nucleotides read TGTGCCAGCAGTCAAGGAGTTGGGACAGACTATGGCTACACCTTC.

The chain links TRBV5-1 to TRBJ1-5; D possibly corresponds to TRBD1 (5 bases). V lost 4 bases to trimming and J lost 6 bases, with 11 bases between them. Germline V CDR1 and CDR2: SGHRS, YFSETQ. The CDR3 length is 13 residues. CDR3 loop: CASSVQGAQPQHF. In DNA form, the CDR3 reads TGCGCCAGCAGCGTTCAGGGCGCTCAGCCCCAGCATTTT.

The chain has TRBV6-6 and TRBJ2-7, with a possible D match to TRBD2 (5 bases). Per germline, CDR1 MNHNY and CDR2 SVGAGI (reference sequence). The CDR3 length is 13 residues. V gave up 6 bases and J gave up 3 bases, with 12 bases separating them. Written as DNA, the CDR3 is TGTGCCAGCAGCTCCGCTAGCCTCTACGAGCAGTACGTC. Translated, it gives CASSSASLYEQYV.

This rearrangement joins TRBV2 to TRBJ1-1; 7 bases align to TRBD1. V trimming: 8 bases; J trimming: 8 bases; junction bases outside the gene matches: 5. This CDR3 comprises 11 residues. CDR1 is SNHLY and CDR2 is FYNNEI in the germline V gene. The CDR3 coding sequence is TGTGCCAGCCTTAGGGGGCGGGAAGCTTTCTTT. Amino acids: CASLRGREAFF.

This clone was found a few times. The chain carries TRBV19 and TRBJ2-3, with D possibly matching TRBD2 (6 bases). Germline V gives CDR1 LNHDA, CDR2 SQIVND (reference sequence). CDR3 length: 15 residues. The germline V and J ends were trimmed by 1 base and 2 bases, with 10 bases remaining between them. CDR3 sequence: CASSIGAGFTDTQYF. The CDR3 DNA sequence: TGTGCCAGTAGTATAGGGGCGGGGTTCACAGATACGCAGTATTTT.

V usage is TRBV30 and J usage is TRBJ2-3; D possibly corresponds to TRBD1 (6 bases). V dropped 3 bases and J dropped 2 bases, with 18 bases sitting between them. The CDR3 length is 16 residues. Germline V gene sequence: CDR1 GTSNPN, CDR2 SVGIG (reference sequence). The CDR3 bases are TGTGCCTGGAGCGCAGAGGACAGCCGGTTCACAGATACGCAGTATTTT. It yields the protein CAWSAEDSRFTDTQYF.